This TCR beta chain was identified during a study of cytomegalovirus exposure and HLA in healthy donors. Study conclusions and caveats: HLA allele associations emerged for roughly 16,000 TCR beta sequences in a later analysis, at 0.05 false discovery rate. Researchers catalogued roughly 150 TCR beta chains as cytomegalovirus-associated.

With 60 Vbeta and 13 Jbeta primers, the PCR was carried out. TCRdb keeps only in-frame clones here, not all; method: immunoSEQ multiplex PCR. The data hold about 200,000 clones, with around 77% observed a single time. Notes on this clone: What it binds is unknown.

Trimming took off 4 bases at V and 7 bases at J, with 14 bases between the two ends. The germline V gene has CDR1 SGHTA and CDR2 FQGNSA. The CDR3 length is 14 residues. This receptor was taken from a woman younger than 45 in good health and CMV-seronegative. The chain carries TRBV7-2 and TRBJ2-1; the D gene is possibly TRBD2 (6 bases). The sample was PBMCs. The CDR3 coding sequence is TGTGCCAGCAGCTCCACAGGAGGGGTAAATGAGCAGTTCTTC. Translating it yields CASSSTGGVNEQFF.